Following are 17 T cell receptor beta chains from one sample sequenced in a study of OX40 agonist ivuxolimab in advanced cancers. Some clones are missing from TCRdb's copy, which holds only in-frame ones; the method was immunoSEQ multiplex PCR. The sample gives 70,000 to 95,000 clones, roughly four fifths of which show up once; roughly 1.8% is in the top ten. The material sequenced was CD4+ or CD8+ T cells sorted from blood, taken in a trial of the OX40 agonist ivuxolimab. These receptor sequences come from an adult with an advanced solid tumor such as melanoma, head and neck, liver or kidney cancer.

V and J are TRBV2 and TRBJ2-5; unclear D gene. V dropped 5 bases and J dropped 5 bases, with 12 bases sitting between them. This CDR3 contains 13 residues. Germline V gene lookup returns CDR1 SNHLY and CDR2 FYNNEI. Here the CDR3 reads CASSSTIQETQYF. CDR3 coding DNA: TGTGCCAGCAGTTCCACGATTCAGGAGACCCAGTACTTC.

The rearrangement joins TRBV7-9 to TRBJ2-7; TRBD1 agrees at 7 bases. The CDR3 runs to 15 residues. Per germline, CDR1 SEHNR and CDR2 FQNEAQ (reference sequence). J was trimmed by 5 bases and V by 5 bases; bases with no gene match: 12. The CDR3 is CASSLRSRTGNEQYF. The CDR3 region has the DNA TGTGCCAGCAGCCTTAGGAGTAGGACAGGTAACGAGCAGTACTTC.

V and J are TRBV30 and TRBJ2-3, with 10 bases lining up with TRBD2. Germline CDR1 GTSNPN, CDR2 SVGIG (reference sequence). V shed 0 bases, J shed 0 bases, and the junction held 0 bases outside the gene matches. This CDR3 contains 15 residues. This chain's CDR3 is CAWSVLAGSTDTQYF. CDR3 nucleotides: TGTGCCTGGAGTGTACTAGCGGGGAGCACAGATACGCAGTATTTT.

The rearrangement joins TRBV6-5 to TRBJ2-1, with D perhaps assigned TRBD1 or TRBD2 (5 bases each). Germline values: CDR1 MNHEY, CDR2 SVGAGI. This CDR3 region has 13 residues. V was shortened by 8 bases and J by 2 bases, with 10 bases between the two germline ends. The CDR3, as DNA: TGTGCCAGCCGGGACGGGACCTACAATGAGCAGTTCTTC. It yields the protein CASRDGTYNEQFF.

The chain couples TRBV7-3 to TRBJ2-3; possibly TRBD2 for D (5 bases). Per the germline V gene, CDR1 is SGHTA and CDR2 is FQGTGA. Deletions cut 2 bases from V and 2 bases from J, with 20 bases between. The CDR3 length is 18 residues. CDR3 sequence: CASSLGLALAGNTDTQYF. The CDR3 DNA sequence: TGTGCCAGCAGCTTAGGTTTAGCGTTGGCAGGTAACACAGATACGCAGTATTTT. The whole variable domain, filled in from reference TRBV7-3 and TRBJ2-3, reads GAGVSQTPSNKVTEKGKYVELRCDPISGHTALYWYRQSLGQGPEFLIYFQGTGAADDSGLPNDRFFAVRPEGSVSTLKIQRTERGDSAVYLCASSLGLALAGNTDTQYFGPGTRLTVL.

The chain links TRBV9 to TRBJ2-1; 11 bases align to TRBD2. The germline CDR1 and CDR2 sequences are SGDLS and YYNGEE. V dropped 3 bases and J dropped 6; count of bases not matched to a gene: 8. The CDR3 extends over 16 amino acids. As DNA, the CDR3 is TGTGCCAGCAGCGCCTTCTGGACTAGCGGGCTCAATGAGCAGTTCTTC. Encoded protein: CASSAFWTSGLNEQFF.

The count of this clone is one. This chain connects TRBV19 to TRBJ1-1; the D is unclear. Germline-derived CDR1 and CDR2 are LNHDA and SQIVND (reference sequence). The CDR3 contains 14 residues. Trimming removed 0 bases from V and 0 bases from J, with 5 bases in between. The CDR3: CASSIDWMNTEAFF. DNA for the CDR3: TGTGCCAGTAGTATAGATTGGATGAACACTGAAGCTTTCTTT.

The rearrangement links TRBV28 to TRBJ1-4; 9 bases line up with TRBD1. The germline gives CDR1 MDHEN, CDR2 SYDVKM. CDR3 length equals 16 residues. With V trimmed by 6 bases and J by 8 bases, 13 bases remained unmatched. In DNA, the CDR3 is TGTGCCAGCAGCTCGGGACAGGGAGGACGGGAAGAAAAACTGTTTTTT. Its translation: CASSSGQGGREEKLFF.

The chain has TRBV19 and TRBJ1-6; 7 positions match TRBD1. Trimming removed 8 bases from V and 4 bases from J; junction bases left unmatched: 5. The CDR3 spans 14 residues. From germline, CDR1 is LNHDA and CDR2 SQIVND (reference sequence). The CDR3 nucleotides read TGTGCCAGTGAACAGGGGCTTTATAATTCACCCCTCCACTTT. Translating gives CASEQGLYNSPLHF.

This clone was seen a few times. The chain combines TRBV6-1 with TRBJ2-5; D perhaps matches TRBD2 (5 bases). V shed 7 bases and J shed 5 bases, with 20 bases lying between them. Per germline, CDR1 MNHNS and CDR2 SASEGT. The CDR3 is made up of 15 amino acids. This chain's CDR3 is CASTPLTHPGETQYF. In DNA, the CDR3 is TGTGCCAGCACGCCCTTGACTCACCCGGGGGAGACCCAGTACTTC.

The chain uses TRBV28 and TRBJ1-5, with 7 bases that match TRBD1. Per the germline V gene, CDR1 is MDHEN and CDR2 is SYDVKM. J was trimmed by 2 bases and V by 5 bases; bases with no gene match: 9. The CDR3 has 16 amino acids. The CDR3 here is CASSPAEGGGNQPQHF. In DNA form, the CDR3 reads TGTGCCAGCAGTCCCGCCGAAGGGGGCGGCAATCAGCCCCAGCATTTT.

The chain carries TRBV5-1 and TRBJ1-1; 9 nucleotides align to TRBD1. Germline V gives CDR1 SGHRS, CDR2 YFSETQ. V lost 4 bases, J lost 3 bases, and 4 bases stayed unmatched. This CDR3 is built from 14 residues. This CDR3 is CASSPRQGDTEAFF. For the CDR3, the DNA is TGCGCCAGCAGCCCCCGACAGGGGGACACTGAAGCTTTCTTT.

The V and J genes are TRBV11-2 and TRBJ1-1, with a tentative D call TRBD1 (6 bases). Trimming left V 3 bases short and J 2 bases short, with 16 bases between. Germline assignment: CDR1 SGHAT and CDR2 FQNNGV. This CDR3 region has 16 residues. CDR3 coding DNA: TGTGCCAGCAGCTTGGGGGCGGGACGGAGAAACACTGAAGCTTTCTTT. Translation: CASSLGAGRRNTEAFF.

V and J are TRBV7-6 and TRBJ2-7, with TRBD1 identical over 10 bases. With 4 bases clipped from V and 7 bases from J, the junction kept 10 bases outside the gene matches. The germline V gene has CDR1 SGHVS and CDR2 FNYEAQ. The CDR3 is 15 residues long. The CDR3 bases are TGTGCCAGCAGCTCGGGACAGGGGACCGGGTCGGAGCAGTACTTC. Residues: CASSSGQGTGSEQYF.

The chain has TRBV28 and TRBJ1-2; D is possibly TRBD1 (5 bases). CDR1 MDHEN and CDR2 SYDVKM come from the germline V gene. Trimming took 0 bases from V and 2 from J, leaving 10 bases between them. This CDR3 region has 15 residues. CDR3 amino acids: CASSLWGQANYGYTF. In DNA, the CDR3 is TGTGCCAGCAGTTTATGGGGGCAGGCCAACTATGGCTACACCTTC.

The rearrangement joins TRBV2 to TRBJ1-3, with D possibly matching TRBD1 (5 bases). CDR3 length: 15 residues. Trimming removed 0 bases at V and 8 bases at J, with 14 bases between. Germline CDR1 SNHLY, CDR2 FYNNEI. Written as DNA, the CDR3 is TGTGCCAGCAGTGAAGCTCCGCCGGGGGAAGACACCATATATTTT. It codes for CASSEAPPGEDTIYF.

V is TRBV6-4 and J is TRBJ1-1, with D maybe TRBD1 (6 bases). Germline V CDR1 and CDR2: MRHNA, SNTAGT. V shed 4 bases and J shed 0 bases, with 15 bases lying between them. The CDR3 runs to 16 residues. The CDR3 DNA reads TGTGCCAGCAGTGCCCGACAGGCCCCCATGAACACTGAAGCTTTCTTT. Its translation: CASSARQAPMNTEAFF.